This T cell receptor beta chain was obtained from a study of T cell repertoires in cytomegalovirus infection. Study in general: Carrying CMV and the relevant HLA type showed in public TCR beta signatures.

At least ten counts were recorded for this clonotype. Its specificity is unknown. Germline V gene data show CDR1 as LNHDA and CDR2 as SQIVND (reference sequence). The CDR3 has 17 residues. The V end was cut by 4 bases, the J end by 0 bases, with 13 bases between. TCRdb re-called the reads through MiXCR, storing one row per CDR3 protein. Of around 740,000 distinct CDR3 sequences detected, less than 40% appear once; the ten largest clones hold roughly 2.8%. Notes on the study in general: People with CMV and the relevant HLA were identified by cumulative public TCR beta family frequency. Dominant in the ex vivo response were TCR beta clonotypes restricted by HLA-C and specific for CMV.

The sequence came from a human donor in good health (CMV status not recorded). Some clones in this sample may be carry-over from other donors' samples. This chain joins TRBV19 and TRBJ2-6; maybe TRBD1 (5 bases). Sequencing input: PBMCs. As DNA, the CDR3 is TGTGCCAGTAGTACCCCGACAGTAAGCTCTGGGGCCAACGTCCTGACTTTC. It specifies CASSTPTVSSGANVLTF.